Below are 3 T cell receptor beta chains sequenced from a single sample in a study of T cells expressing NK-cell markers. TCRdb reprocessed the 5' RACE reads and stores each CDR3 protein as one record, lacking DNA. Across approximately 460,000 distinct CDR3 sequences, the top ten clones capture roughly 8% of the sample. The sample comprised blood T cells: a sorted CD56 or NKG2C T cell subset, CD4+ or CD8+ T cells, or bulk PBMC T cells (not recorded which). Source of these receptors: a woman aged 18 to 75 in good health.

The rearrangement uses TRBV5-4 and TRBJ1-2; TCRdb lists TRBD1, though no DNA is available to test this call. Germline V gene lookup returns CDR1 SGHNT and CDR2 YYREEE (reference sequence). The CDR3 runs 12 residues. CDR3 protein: CASSGGHYGYTF.

The CDR3: CASSYWDSGVSGNTIYF. The rearrangement joins TRBV5-5 to TRBJ1-3. Germline V lookup: CDR1 SGHKS, CDR2 YYEKEE (reference sequence). This CDR3 has 17 amino acids.

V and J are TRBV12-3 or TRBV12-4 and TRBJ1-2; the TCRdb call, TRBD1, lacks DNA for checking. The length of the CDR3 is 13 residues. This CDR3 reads CASTLAGRYGYTF.